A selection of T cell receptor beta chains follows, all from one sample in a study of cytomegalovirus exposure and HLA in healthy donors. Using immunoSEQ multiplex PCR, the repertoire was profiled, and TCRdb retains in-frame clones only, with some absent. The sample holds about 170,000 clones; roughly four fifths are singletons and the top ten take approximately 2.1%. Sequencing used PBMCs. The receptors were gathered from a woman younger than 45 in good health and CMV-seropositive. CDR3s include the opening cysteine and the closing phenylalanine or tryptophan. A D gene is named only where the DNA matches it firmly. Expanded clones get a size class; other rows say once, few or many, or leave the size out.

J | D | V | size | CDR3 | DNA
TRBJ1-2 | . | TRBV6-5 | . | CATQPGGNYGYTF | TGTGCCACCCAACCGGGGGGGAACTATGGCTACACCTTC
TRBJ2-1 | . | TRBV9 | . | CASSVGTSPVHEQFF | TGTGCCAGCAGCGTAGGCACTAGCCCGGTGCATGAGCAGTTCTTC
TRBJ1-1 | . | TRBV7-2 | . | CASSFPVTRGGNTEAFF | TGTGCCAGCAGCTTCCCTGTGACAAGGGGGGGAAACACTGAAGCTTTCTTT
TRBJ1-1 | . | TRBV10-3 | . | CAIKGANTEAFF | TGTGCCATCAAAGGGGCTAACACTGAAGCTTTCTTT
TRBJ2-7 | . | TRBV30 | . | CAWSRTLGYEQYF | TGTGCCTGGAGCCGAACCCTCGGGTACGAGCAGTACTTC
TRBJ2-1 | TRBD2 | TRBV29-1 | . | CSVDEGMGTSVYGEQFF | TGCAGCGTTGATGAGGGTATGGGGACTAGTGTTTATGGTGAGCAGTTCTTC
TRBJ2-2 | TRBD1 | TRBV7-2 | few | CASSSGTANTGELFF | TGTGCCAGCAGCTCCGGGACAGCGAACACCGGGGAGCTGTTTTTT
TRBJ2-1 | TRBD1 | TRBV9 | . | CASSVGGTGVNEQFF | TGTGCCAGCAGCGTAGGAGGGACAGGGGTTAATGAGCAGTTCTTC
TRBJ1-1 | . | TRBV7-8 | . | CASTLTGNTEAFF | TGTGCCAGCACCTTGACAGGGAACACTGAAGCTTTCTTT
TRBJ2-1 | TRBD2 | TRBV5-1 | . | CASSLVPSGLGSYNEQFF | TGCGCCAGCAGCTTGGTCCCTTCGGGACTAGGTTCCTACAATGAGCAGTTCTTC
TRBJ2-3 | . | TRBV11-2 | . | CASSLAVGSRHTQYF | TGTGCCAGCAGCTTAGCGGTCGGGAGCCGCCATACGCAGTATTTT
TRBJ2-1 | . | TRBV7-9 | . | CASSYGQYNEQFF | TGTGCCAGCAGCTACGGACAGTACAATGAGCAGTTCTTC
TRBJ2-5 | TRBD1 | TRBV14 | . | CASSKQGSWETQYF | TGTGCCAGCAGCAAACAGGGGAGTTGGGAGACCCAGTACTTC
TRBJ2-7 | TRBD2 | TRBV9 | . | CASSPGLAGYEQYF | TGTGCCAGCAGCCCTGGTCTAGCGGGATACGAGCAGTACTTC
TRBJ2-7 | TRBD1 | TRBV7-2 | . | CASSLFGDSSSYEQYF | TGTGCCAGCAGCCTATTCGGGGACAGTAGCTCCTACGAGCAGTACTTC
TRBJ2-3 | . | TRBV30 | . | CAWSATWTTSNTDTQYF | TGTGCCTGGAGCGCCACCTGGACTACTTCTAACACAGATACGCAGTATTTT
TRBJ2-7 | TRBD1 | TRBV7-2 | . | CASSRDSSFSEQYF | TGTGCCAGCAGCCGGGACAGTTCATTCTCCGAGCAGTACTTC
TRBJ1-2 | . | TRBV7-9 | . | CASSPVGANNYGYTF | TGTGCCAGCAGCCCCGTAGGAGCCAATAACTATGGCTACACCTTC
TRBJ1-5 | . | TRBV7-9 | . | CASSLGQSSNQPQHF | TGTGCCAGCAGCTTAGGTCAATCTAGCAATCAGCCCCAGCATTTT